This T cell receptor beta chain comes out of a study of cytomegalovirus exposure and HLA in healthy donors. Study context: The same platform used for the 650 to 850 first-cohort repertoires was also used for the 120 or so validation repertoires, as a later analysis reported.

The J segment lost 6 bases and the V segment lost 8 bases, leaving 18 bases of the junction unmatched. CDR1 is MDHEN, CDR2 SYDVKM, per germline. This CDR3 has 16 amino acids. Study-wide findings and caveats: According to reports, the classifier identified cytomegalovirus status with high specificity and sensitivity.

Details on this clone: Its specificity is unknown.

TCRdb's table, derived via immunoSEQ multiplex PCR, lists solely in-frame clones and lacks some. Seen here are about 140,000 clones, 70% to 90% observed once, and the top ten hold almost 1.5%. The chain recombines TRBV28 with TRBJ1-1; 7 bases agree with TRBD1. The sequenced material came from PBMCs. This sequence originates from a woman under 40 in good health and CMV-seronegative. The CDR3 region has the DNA TGTGCCAGCTTCCACCGTGGGACAGCCTTTTACTCTGAAGCTTTCTTT. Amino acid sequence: CASFHRGTAFYSEAFF.